One sample yielded the 2 T cell receptor beta chains listed below, sequenced in a study of blood T cell repertoires in COVID-19. This table comes from immunoSEQ multiplex PCR, and its TCRdb copy is limited to in-frame clones, with some not included. The sample has about 88,000 clones, about 71% seen once. Sequencing was performed on peripheral blood. These receptors all come from a woman aged 55-70 years in a cohort sampled during active or convalescent COVID-19.

This clone came up a few times. This chain joins TRBV12-5 and TRBJ1-1, with a possible D match to TRBD1 (5 bases). In germline, CDR1 is LGHNT, CDR2 FRNRAP. The CDR3 totals 15 residues. V was cut by 0 bases and J by 1 base, with 9 bases left in between. CDR3 loop: CASGLVPQGNTEAFF. CDR3 DNA: TGTGCTAGTGGTTTGGTACCTCAGGGGAACACTGAAGCTTTCTTT.

The rearrangement links TRBV7-3 to TRBJ2-3; D possibly corresponds to TRBD2 (6 bases). Trimming removed 6 bases at V and 6 bases at J, with 13 bases between. The CDR3 is made up of 13 amino acids. Germline CDR1 is SGHTA and CDR2 is FQGTGA. CDR3 amino acids: CASSSWSGDTQYF. DNA for the CDR3: TGTGCCAGCAGTTCATGGAGCGGGGATACGCAGTATTTT.